This T cell receptor beta chain was sequenced in a study of cytomegalovirus exposure and HLA in healthy donors. Despite likely unrecorded immune exposures, the donors were nominally healthy at the time of sampling. 13 Jbeta primers and 60 Vbeta primers were used for the PCR. Some clones are missing from TCRdb's copy, which holds only in-frame ones; the method was immunoSEQ multiplex PCR. Altogether about 300,000 clones are present, 86% being singletons, with the ten largest covering around 4.2%. Notes on this clone: The antigen is not known.

Trimming removed 2 bases at V and 7 bases at J, with 14 bases between. The CDR3 length is 14 residues. From germline, CDR1 is LNHNV and CDR2 YYDKDF (reference sequence). Study conclusions and caveats: Per published accounts, TCR beta sequences correctly predicted the HLA-A and HLA-B alleles of most subjects. A later analysis found that most CMV-associated TCR beta chains appeared HLA-restricted. In vitro assays verified that a few CMV-associated chains recognized CMV antigens specifically.

This chain uses TRBV15 with TRBJ2-5; D is possibly TRBD2 (6 bases). This TCR was sampled from a man aged 40-49 years in good health and CMV-seropositive. What was sequenced was PBMCs. CDR3 DNA: TGTGCCACCAGCAGACCCTCGACTAGGGGGACCCAGTACTTC. This gives the protein CATSRPSTRGTQYF.